The 20 T cell receptor beta chains presented below share a single source sample, sequenced in a study of shared clonotypes between healthy human individuals (TCRdb year 2020). To prepare the library, the immunoSEQ multiplex PCR assay was applied. In TCRdb, the immuneACCESS table is reduced to in-frame sequences with V and J assigned. These tables do not hold every clone; where another copy was compared, an unresolved V gene accounts for under half, and the others remain unexplained. This sample gives some 2 million clones in total; over 85% of them show up just once. Approximately 1.2% of the sample rests with the top ten. CD8 naive samples were obtained by positive selection for CCR7 among CD45RO-negative cells, yielding a CD45RA+CCR7+ population from which TemRA cells were excluded. Specimen: naive CD8+ T cells sorted from blood. Interpreted using the paper, the cell subset or site label stands for: CD45RA+CCR7+. The receptors were gathered from a man aged 18 to 29 in good health.

The V gene is TRBV5-1, the J gene TRBJ2-7, with D perhaps matching TRBD2 (6 bases). V was pared by 0 bases and J by 4 bases, with 17 bases between. This CDR3 contains 16 residues. Germline CDR1 SGHRS, CDR2 YFSETQ. The chain's CDR3 is CASSLEEGLTSYEQYF. In nucleotides, the CDR3 is TGCGCCAGCAGCTTGGAAGAGGGACTGACAAGTTACGAGCAGTACTTC.

The genes are TRBV11-2 and TRBJ2-2; D is perhaps TRBD1 (6 bases). The V end was cut by 3 bases, the J end by 6 bases, with 11 bases between. The germline V gene encodes CDR1 SGHAT and CDR2 FQNNGV. The CDR3 spans 14 residues. The CDR3 DNA is TGTGCCAGCAGCTTCCAGGGGCCGGCCGGGGAGCTGTTTTTT. Amino acid sequence: CASSFQGPAGELFF.

The gene calls are TRBV10-3 and TRBJ2-7, with D tentatively TRBD1 or TRBD2 (6 bases each). The V end lost 10 bases, the J end lost 2 bases, and 15 bases lay between the germline ends. The CDR3 has 13 residues. Germline V gene sequence: CDR1 ENHRY, CDR2 SYGVKD. CDR3 DNA: TGTGCCACCTTGGGGGGCCCACCCTACGAGCAGTACTTC. Amino acids: CATLGGPPYEQYF.

V is TRBV6-6 and J is TRBJ2-7; D is possibly TRBD1 (5 bases). The germline V gene encodes CDR1 MNHNY and CDR2 SVGAGI (reference sequence). CDR3 length: 11 residues. V lost 5 bases and J 11 bases, leaving 13 bases between the germline ends. The CDR3 coding sequence is TGTGCCAGCAGTCAGGGTCCCCGGGAGTACTTC. It translates to CASSQGPREYF.

This clone was observed once. The rearrangement joins TRBV2 to TRBJ2-2, with TRBD1 identical over 9 bases. Germline CDR1 and CDR2: SNHLY and FYNNEI. Losses at the gene ends were 4 bases for V and 4 bases for J; bases not matched to a gene: 7. There are 16 residues in the CDR3. In nucleotides, the CDR3 is TGTGCCAGCAGTGCCGACAGGGGGGGGACCACCGGGGAGCTGTTTTTT. Residues: CASSADRGGTTGELFF.

This sequence joins TRBV29-1 and TRBJ2-3; D is possibly TRBD2 (8 bases). Germline V CDR1 and CDR2: SQVTM, ANQGSEA. Trimming cost V 7 bases and J 10 bases, with 21 bases left between them. The CDR3 loop spans 13 amino acids. The CDR3: CSAREGAGVAQYF. CDR3 DNA: TGCAGCGCCCGGGAGGGGGCGGGAGTGGCGCAGTATTTT.

The chain recombines TRBV19 with TRBJ1-2; 7 bases match TRBD1. Germline trimming cut 4 bases from V and 2 bases from J; bases unmatched to any gene: 10. The CDR3 totals 16 residues. In germline, CDR1 is LNHDA, CDR2 SQIVND (reference sequence). CDR3 protein: CASSTLRTGDNYGYTF. For the CDR3, the DNA is TGTGCCAGTAGTACCCTACGGACAGGAGACAACTATGGCTACACCTTC.

This chain connects TRBV9 to TRBJ2-7, with 7 positions matching TRBD2. The length of the CDR3 is 14 residues. Germline CDR1 is SGDLS and CDR2 is YYNGEE. Trimming cost V 5 bases and J 3 bases; bases outside gene matches: 8. CDR3 protein: CASSPFSGDYEQYF. CDR3 DNA: TGTGCCAGCAGTCCCTTCAGCGGGGACTACGAGCAGTACTTC.

The chain has TRBV5-1 and TRBJ1-1; no reliable D call. Trimming removed 3 bases at V and 2 bases at J, with 8 bases between. This CDR3 region has 13 residues. Germline lookup yields CDR1 SGHRS and CDR2 YFSETQ. The CDR3 DNA is TGCGCCAGCAGCTGGAATACAAACACTGAAGCTTTCTTT. Translating it yields CASSWNTNTEAFF.

The chain recombines TRBV20-1 with TRBJ2-3; D gene ambiguous. This CDR3 has 10 amino acids. Germline values: CDR1 DFQATT, CDR2 SNEGSKA (reference sequence). V lost 3 bases, J lost 10 bases, and 8 bases lay in between. CDR3 sequence: CSASPKSQYF. The CDR3 coding sequence is TGCAGTGCTAGTCCCAAGTCGCAGTATTTT.

V is TRBV9 and J is TRBJ2-2; 9 positions match TRBD2. This CDR3 spans 15 amino acids. The V segment lost 4 bases and the J segment 6 bases; nucleotides outside the gene matches: 7. CDR1 and CDR2 from the germline V gene are SGDLS and YYNGEE. The CDR3 DNA is TGTGCCAGCAGCCCGAGCGGGAGGCAGGCCGGGGAGCTGTTTTTT. This sequence encodes CASSPSGRQAGELFF.

This chain links TRBV5-1 with TRBJ2-3; 11 nucleotides match TRBD2. CDR1 and CDR2 from the germline V gene are SGHRS and YFSETQ. J gave up 2 bases and V 4 bases, and 6 bases lay outside the gene matches. This CDR3 has 16 amino acids. CDR3 nucleotide sequence: TGCGCCAGCAGCCGTACTAGCGGGGGCTTCACAGATACGCAGTATTTT. The encoded protein is CASSRTSGGFTDTQYF.

As regards this clone: Different DNA sequences within this sample yield the same CDR3. The chain has TRBV6-5 and TRBJ2-6, with D tentatively TRBD1 (5 bases). CDR1 and CDR2 from the germline V gene are MNHEY and SVGAGI. The CDR3 contains 15 residues. Trimming took 5 bases from V and 0 from J, leaving 8 bases between them. CDR3: CASSHDSSGANVLTF. CDR3 sequence (DNA): TGTGCCAGCAGTCACGACAGCTCTGGGGCCAACGTCCTGACTTTC.

The rearrangement links TRBV4-1 to TRBJ2-1; 10 positions agree with TRBD2. With 2 bases clipped from V and 10 bases from J, the junction kept 5 bases outside the gene matches. Germline V lookup: CDR1 MGHRA, CDR2 YSYEKL. The CDR3 is 14 amino acids. CDR3 amino acids: CASSQLAGDSEQFF. DNA for the CDR3: TGCGCCAGCAGCCAACTAGCGGGAGATAGCGAGCAGTTCTTC.

The chain employs TRBV5-6 and TRBJ1-1; D is uncertain. V gave up 2 bases and J gave up 2 bases, with 10 bases separating them. Per the germline V gene, CDR1 is SGHDT and CDR2 is YYEEEE. The CDR3 covers 14 residues. The DNA for the CDR3 is TGTGCCAGCAGCTTCGAACAGTTAAACACTGAAGCTTTCTTT. This translates into CASSFEQLNTEAFF.

This sequence joins TRBV7-3 and TRBJ2-1, with D unclear. Germline lookup yields CDR1 SGHTA and CDR2 FQGTGA. V was pared by 5 bases and J by 0 bases, with 11 bases between. There are 15 residues in the CDR3. CDR3 sequence: CASSLTESSYNEQFF. The CDR3 nucleotides are TGTGCCAGCAGCCTGACTGAGAGCTCCTACAATGAGCAGTTCTTC.

The sample holds one count of this clone. One junction end does not reproduce the germline sequence, and a read error may be involved. The V gene is TRBV7-7, the J gene TRBJ2-2, with D tentatively TRBD2 (5 bases). CDR3 length: 18 amino acids. Per the germline V gene, CDR1 is SSHAT and CDR2 is FNYEAQ (reference sequence). Here the CDR3 DNA reads TGTGCTAGCAGCTCCAGTGCTTCGGGCGCGGAGGACACCGGGGAGCTGTTTTTT. Its protein is CASSSSASGAEDTGELFF.

Concerning this clone: The identical CDR3 is also encoded by other nucleotide sequences in the sample. V and J are TRBV9 and TRBJ2-1; TRBD2 matches at 8 bases. This CDR3 is 15 amino acids long. Germline V gene data show CDR1 as SGDLS and CDR2 as YYNGEE. With 3 bases clipped from V and 1 base from J, the junction kept 3 bases outside the gene matches. The DNA for the CDR3 is TGTGCCAGCAGCGCTACTAGCGGATCCTACAATGAGCAGTTCTTC. Its translation is CASSATSGSYNEQFF. The variable domain in full, with the rest retrieved from reference TRBV9 and TRBJ2-1, is DSGVTQTPKHLITATGQRVTLRCSPRSGDLSVYWYQQSLDQGLQFLIQYYNGEERAKGNILERFSAQQFPDLHSELNLSSLELGDSALYFCASSATSGSYNEQFFGPGTRLTVL.

This sequence joins TRBV4-1 and TRBJ1-5; 8 nucleotides agree with TRBD1. Unmatched junction bases numbered 9, after V lost 4 bases and J lost 4 bases. The CDR3 loop spans 16 amino acids. CDR1 is MGHRA and CDR2 is YSYEKL in the germline V gene. The CDR3 is CASSPSDRGGNQPQHF. CDR3 DNA: TGCGCCAGCAGCCCTAGTGACAGGGGCGGAAATCAGCCCCAGCATTTT.

This chain links TRBV27 with TRBJ2-7, with TRBD2 as a possible D gene (5 bases). Germline CDR1 reads MNHEY; CDR2 reads SMNVEV (reference sequence). Trimming removed 6 bases at V and 3 bases at J, with 12 bases between. The CDR3 contains 13 residues. Written as DNA, the CDR3 is TGTGCCAGCAGCCCCGGAGGCAACTACGAGCAGTACTTC. Protein: CASSPGGNYEQYF.